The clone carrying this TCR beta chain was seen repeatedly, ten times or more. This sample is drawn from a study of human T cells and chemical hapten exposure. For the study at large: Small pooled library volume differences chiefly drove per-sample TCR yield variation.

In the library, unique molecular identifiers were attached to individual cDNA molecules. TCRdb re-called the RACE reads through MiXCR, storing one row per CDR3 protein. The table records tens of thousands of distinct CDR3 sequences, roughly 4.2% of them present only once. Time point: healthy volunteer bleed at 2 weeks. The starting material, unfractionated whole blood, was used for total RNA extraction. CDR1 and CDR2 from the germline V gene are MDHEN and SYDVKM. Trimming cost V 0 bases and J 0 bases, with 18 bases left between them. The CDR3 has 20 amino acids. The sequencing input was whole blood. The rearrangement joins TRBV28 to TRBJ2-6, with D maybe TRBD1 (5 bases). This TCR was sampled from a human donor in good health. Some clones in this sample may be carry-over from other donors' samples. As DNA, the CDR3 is TGTGCCAGCAGTTTATGGCGGCAGGGCTTACCGGGCTCTGGGGCCAACGTCCTGACTTTC. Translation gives CASSLWRQGLPGSGANVLTF.